These 13 T cell receptor beta chains originate from one sample sequenced in a study of T cells after yellow fever vaccination. MiXCR, applied by TCRdb to the 5' RACE reads, yields one record per CDR3 protein. Found here are 300,000 or so distinct CDR3 sequences, approximately 7% of them singletons; the top ten hold roughly a sixth. The sample was PBMCs, taken about 49 days after the first yellow fever vaccination. These receptors were taken from a man aged 18-30 years who received the YFV17D yellow fever vaccine.

Ten or more counts support this clonotype. This rearrangement joins TRBV20-1 to TRBJ2-3; 9 bases are a match to TRBD2. V was clipped by 1 base and J by 6 bases; unmatched bases: 11. The CDR3 is 16 amino acids. Germline V gives CDR1 DFQATT, CDR2 SNEGSKA (reference sequence). CDR3 protein: CSARGGGAGFLDTQYF. CDR3 bases: TGCAGTGCTAGAGGCGGGGGGGCGGGGTTTTTGGATACGCAGTATTTT.

V gene TRBV7-2 combines with J gene TRBJ2-7; 7 nucleotides match TRBD2. Trimming took 4 bases from V and 3 from J; bases not matched to a gene: 3. CDR3 length: 13 amino acids. Looked up from germline, CDR1 is SGHTA and CDR2 is FQGNSA. This CDR3 is CASSSTSFYEQYV. The CDR3 coding sequence is TGTGCCAGCAGCTCGACTAGCTTCTACGAGCAGTACGTC.

This clonotype was seen a few times. The chain joins TRBV7-9 to TRBJ2-5, with 12 bases aligning to TRBD2. Germline V gene data show CDR1 as SEHNR and CDR2 as FQNEAQ (reference sequence). The CDR3 has 16 amino acids. The J segment lost 5 bases and the V segment lost 3 bases, leaving 7 bases of the junction unmatched. The CDR3 DNA reads TGTGCCAGCAGCTTGAAGACTAGCGGGGGTGGGGAGACCCAGTACTTC. This codes for CASSLKTSGGGETQYF.

A note on this clonotype: An end of the junction does not agree with germline; a read error may underlie this. V and J are TRBV4-2 and TRBJ2-1, with D perhaps TRBD2 (7 bases). The CDR3 is 14 residues long. Germline values: CDR1 LGHNA, CDR2 YNFKEQ. CDR3 in DNA: TGTGCCAGCAGTCAAGGGGGGGGCTTAGGAGAATGGTTCTTC. This codes for CASSQGGGLGEWFF.

This chain links TRBV5-5 with TRBJ2-5; the match to TRBD2 covers 13 bases. Germline trimming cut 3 bases from V and 5 bases from J; bases unmatched to any gene: 1. Germline V CDR1 and CDR2: SGHKS, YYEKEE (reference sequence). CDR3 length: 14 amino acids. The CDR3 region has the DNA TGTGCCAGCAGCTGGGGACTAGCGGGGGAGACCCAGTACTTC. Its translation is CASSWGLAGETQYF.

This clonotype came up many times. CDR3 amino acids: CASSPGGSYNSPLHF. DNA of the CDR3: TGCGCCAGCAGCCCGGGTGGCTCCTATAATTCACCCCTCCACTTT. This chain links TRBV5-1 with TRBJ1-6; D ambiguous. Between the trimmed V and J ends, which lost 4 bases and 0 bases, there was a span of 8 bases. The CDR3 totals 15 residues. The germline V gene has CDR1 SGHRS and CDR2 YFSETQ.

This clonotype showed up many times. The rearrangement uses TRBV7-2 and TRBJ1-6; D is uncertain. The CDR3 covers 16 residues. Germline CDR1 reads SGHTA; CDR2 reads FQGNSA. V was shortened by 5 bases and J by 10 bases, with 21 bases between the two germline ends. CDR3 protein: CASSRRTAGENSPLHF. The CDR3 DNA is TGTGCCAGCAGCCGGCGGACTGCCGGCGAAAACTCACCCCTCCACTTT. Full variable domain (missing parts from reference TRBV7-2 and TRBJ1-6): GAGVSQSPSNKVTEKGKDVELRCDPISGHTALYWYRQSLGQGLEFLIYFQGNSAPDKSGLPSDRFSAERTGGSVSTLTIQRTQQEDSAVYLCASSRRTAGENSPLHFGNGTRLTVT.

This clonotype was seen a few times. The chain couples TRBV28 to TRBJ2-5, with 9 bases that match TRBD1. The junction had 1 base not matched to a gene; V was cut back by 1 base and J by 4 bases. The CDR3 runs to 14 residues. The germline gives CDR1 MDHEN, CDR2 SYDVKM. The CDR3 here is CASSLSQGAETQYF. The DNA for the CDR3 is TGTGCCAGCAGTTTATCACAGGGGGCAGAGACCCAGTACTTC.

There are a few counts of this clonotype. The rearrangement uses TRBV5-1 and TRBJ2-1; TRBD2 agrees at 11 bases. The V gene's germline CDR1 is SGHRS and CDR2 YFSETQ. V lost 1 base, J lost 7 bases, and 13 bases stayed unmatched. This CDR3 is 18 amino acids long. The CDR3 loop is CASSLSLLSGGALNEQFF. The DNA of the CDR3 is TGCGCCAGCAGCTTGTCCCTCCTTAGCGGGGGGGCCTTGAATGAGCAGTTCTTC.

This chain connects TRBV5-1 to TRBJ1-1; D gene ambiguous. The germline CDR1 and CDR2 sequences are SGHRS and YFSETQ. V lost 4 bases to trimming and J lost 4 bases, with 26 bases between them. This CDR3 has 18 amino acids. In DNA form, the CDR3 reads TGCGCCAGCAGCCGTCCGGGGATCCTATCTCCCGAAGGCACTGAAGCTTTCTTT. Amino acid sequence: CASSRPGILSPEGTEAFF.

This clonotype has more than one count but fewer than ten. J is TRBJ1-2 and V is TRBV6-5; D uncertain. CDR3 length: 16 residues. V shed 1 base and J shed 4 bases, with 16 bases lying between them. Germline V gene lookup returns CDR1 MNHEY and CDR2 SVGAGI. The CDR3 coding sequence is TGTGCCAGCAGTTACTTGGAGGGCACCCGCTTCTATGGCTACACCTTC. It encodes CASSYLEGTRFYGYTF.

This clonotype was counted at least ten times. V usage is TRBV18 and J usage is TRBJ1-1; the D is unclear. Trimming cost V 3 bases and J 2 bases, with 7 bases left between them. Germline CDR1 KGHSH, CDR2 LQKENI. This CDR3 comprises 13 residues. CDR3 in amino acids: CASSPQVNTEAFF. The CDR3 DNA sequence: TGTGCCAGCTCACCCCAGGTTAACACTGAAGCTTTCTTT.

In this sample, this clonotype turned up a few times. V gene TRBV5-1 combines with J gene TRBJ2-1, with 13 bases fitting TRBD2. V shed 0 bases and J 0 bases; nucleotides not matched to a gene: 6. The germline V gene encodes CDR1 SGHRS and CDR2 YFSETQ. This CDR3 spans 19 amino acids. The CDR3 DNA follows: TGCGCCAGCAGCTTGGGGCTACTAGCGGGGGGGATCTCCTACAATGAGCAGTTCTTC. Residues: CASSLGLLAGGISYNEQFF. Variable domain in full (rest from reference TRBV5-1 and TRBJ2-1): KAGVTQTPRYLIKTRGQQVTLSCSPISGHRSVSWYQQTPGQGLQFLFEYFSETQRNKGNFPGRFSGRQFSNSRSEMNVSTLELGDSALYLCASSLGLLAGGISYNEQFFGPGTRLTVL.